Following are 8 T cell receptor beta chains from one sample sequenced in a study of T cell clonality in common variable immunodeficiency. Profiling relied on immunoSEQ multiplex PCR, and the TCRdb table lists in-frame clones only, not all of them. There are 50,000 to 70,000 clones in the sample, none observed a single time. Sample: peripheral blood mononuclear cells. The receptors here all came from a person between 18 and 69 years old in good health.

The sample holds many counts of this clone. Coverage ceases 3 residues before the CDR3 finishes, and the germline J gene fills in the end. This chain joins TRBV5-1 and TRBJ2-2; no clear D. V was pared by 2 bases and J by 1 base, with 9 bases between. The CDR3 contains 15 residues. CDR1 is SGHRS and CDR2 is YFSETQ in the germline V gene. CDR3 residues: CASSLIDKNTGELFF. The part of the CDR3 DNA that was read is TGCGCCAGCAGCTTAATTGACAAGAACACCGGGGAG. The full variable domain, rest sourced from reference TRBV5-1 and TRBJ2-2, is KAGVTQTPRYLIKTRGQQVTLSCSPISGHRSVSWYQQTPGQGLQFLFEYFSETQRNKGNFPGRFSGRQFSNSRSEMNVSTLELGDSALYLCASSLIDKNTGELFFGEGSRLTVL.

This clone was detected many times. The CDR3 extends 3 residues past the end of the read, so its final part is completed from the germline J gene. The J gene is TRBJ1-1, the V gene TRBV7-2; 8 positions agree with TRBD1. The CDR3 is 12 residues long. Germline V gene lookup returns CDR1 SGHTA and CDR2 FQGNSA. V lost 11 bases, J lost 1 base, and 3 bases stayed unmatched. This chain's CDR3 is CAGGQANTEAFF. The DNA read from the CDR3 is TGTGCCGGGGGACAGGCGAACACTGAA.

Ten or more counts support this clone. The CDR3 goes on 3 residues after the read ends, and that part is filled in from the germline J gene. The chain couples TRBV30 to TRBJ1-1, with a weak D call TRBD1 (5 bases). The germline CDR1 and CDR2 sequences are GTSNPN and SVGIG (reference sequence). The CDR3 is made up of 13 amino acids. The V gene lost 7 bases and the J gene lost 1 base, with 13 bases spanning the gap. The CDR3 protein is CAFSLQGNTEAFF. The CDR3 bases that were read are TGTGCCTTTTCCCTCCAGGGGAACACTGAA.

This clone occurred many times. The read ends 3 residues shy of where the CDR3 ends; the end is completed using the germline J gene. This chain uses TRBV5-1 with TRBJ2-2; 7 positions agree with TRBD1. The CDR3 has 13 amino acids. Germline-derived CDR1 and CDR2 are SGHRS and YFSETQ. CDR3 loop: CASSLDRDSPLFF. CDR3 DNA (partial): TGCGCCAGCAGCTTAGACAGGGATTCACCG. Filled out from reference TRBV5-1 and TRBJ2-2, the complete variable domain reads KAGVTQTPRYLIKTRGQQVTLSCSPISGHRSVSWYQQTPGQGLQFLFEYFSETQRNKGNFPGRFSGRQFSNSRSEMNVSTLELGDSALYLCASSLDRDSPLFFGEGSRLTVL.

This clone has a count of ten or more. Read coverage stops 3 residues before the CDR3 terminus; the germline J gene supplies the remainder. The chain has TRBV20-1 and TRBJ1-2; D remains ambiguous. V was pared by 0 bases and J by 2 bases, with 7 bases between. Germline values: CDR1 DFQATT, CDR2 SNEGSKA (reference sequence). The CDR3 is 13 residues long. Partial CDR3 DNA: TGCAGTGCTAGAGATTCGGGGAACTATGGC. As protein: CSARDSGNYG. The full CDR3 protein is CSARDSGNYGYTF.

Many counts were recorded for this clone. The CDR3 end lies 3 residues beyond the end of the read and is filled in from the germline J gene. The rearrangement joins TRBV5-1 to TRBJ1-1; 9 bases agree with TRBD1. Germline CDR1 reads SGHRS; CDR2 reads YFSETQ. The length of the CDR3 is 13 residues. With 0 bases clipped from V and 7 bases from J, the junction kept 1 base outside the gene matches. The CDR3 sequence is CASSLGTGVEAFF. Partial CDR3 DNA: TGCGCCAGCAGCTTGGGGACAGGGGTTGAA.

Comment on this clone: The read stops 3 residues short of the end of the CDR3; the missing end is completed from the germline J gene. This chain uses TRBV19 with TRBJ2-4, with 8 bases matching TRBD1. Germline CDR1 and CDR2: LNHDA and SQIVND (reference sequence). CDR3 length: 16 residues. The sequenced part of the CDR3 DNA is TGTGCCAGTAGTAATCCAACCAGGGGGCGCTCCTATGGT. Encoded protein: CASSNPTRGRSYG. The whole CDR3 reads CASSNPTRGRSYGQYF.

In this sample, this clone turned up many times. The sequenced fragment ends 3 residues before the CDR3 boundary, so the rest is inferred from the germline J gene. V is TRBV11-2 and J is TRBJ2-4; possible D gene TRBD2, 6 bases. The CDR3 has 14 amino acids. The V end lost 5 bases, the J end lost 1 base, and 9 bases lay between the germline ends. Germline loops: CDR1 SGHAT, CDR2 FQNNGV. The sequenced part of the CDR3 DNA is TGTGCCAGCAGCCCCCGGGGGGCCAAAAACATT. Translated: CASSPRGAKNI. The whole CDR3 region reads CASSPRGAKNIQYF.